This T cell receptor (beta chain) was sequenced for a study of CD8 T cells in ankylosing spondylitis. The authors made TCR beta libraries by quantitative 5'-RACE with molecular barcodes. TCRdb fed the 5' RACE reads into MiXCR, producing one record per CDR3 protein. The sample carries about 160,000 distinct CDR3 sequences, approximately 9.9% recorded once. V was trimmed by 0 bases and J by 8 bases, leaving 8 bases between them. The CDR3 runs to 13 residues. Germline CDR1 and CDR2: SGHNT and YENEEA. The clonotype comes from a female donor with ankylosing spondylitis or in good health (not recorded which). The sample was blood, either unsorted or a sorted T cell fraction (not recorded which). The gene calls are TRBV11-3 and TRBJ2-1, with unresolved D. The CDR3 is CASSLEQTDEQFF. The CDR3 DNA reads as TGTGCCAGCAGCTTAGAGCAGACGGATGAGCAGTTCTTC.